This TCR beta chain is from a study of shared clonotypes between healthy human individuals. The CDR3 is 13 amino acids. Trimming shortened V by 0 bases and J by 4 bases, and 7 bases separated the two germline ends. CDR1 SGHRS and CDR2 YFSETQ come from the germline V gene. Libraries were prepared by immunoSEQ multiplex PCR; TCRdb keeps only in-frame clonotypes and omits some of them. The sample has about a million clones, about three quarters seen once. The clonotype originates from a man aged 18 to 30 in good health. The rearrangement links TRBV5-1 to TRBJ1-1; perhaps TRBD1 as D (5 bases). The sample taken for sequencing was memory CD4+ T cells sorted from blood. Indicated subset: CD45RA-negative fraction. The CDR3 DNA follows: TGCGCCAGCAGCTTGGGAGGGGTCACTGAAGCTTTCTTT. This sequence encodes CASSLGGVTEAFF. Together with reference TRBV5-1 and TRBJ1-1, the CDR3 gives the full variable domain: KAGVTQTPRYLIKTRGQQVTLSCSPISGHRSVSWYQQTPGQGLQFLFEYFSETQRNKGNFPGRFSGRQFSNSRSEMNVSTLELGDSALYLCASSLGGVTEAFFGQGTRLTVV.